This TCR beta chain was obtained from a study of Ad26.COV2.S vaccination and SARS-CoV-2 variants (dated by TCRdb to the early 2020s). About the study as a whole: Vaccine-arm donors came from COV1001, a multicentre, randomized, double-blind, placebo-controlled phase I-IIa trial of Ad26.COV2.S in healthy adults. Dosing of Ad26.COV2.S was intramuscular, at either 5x10^10 or 1x10^11 viral particles, delivered as one shot or as two shots spaced 56 days apart. Sequencing of the TCRbeta repertoire served to evaluate the specificity and breadth of SARS-CoV-2-reactive T cell receptors following Ad26.COV2.S vaccination. A total of some 30 samples were included in the TCR-sequenced set, comprising 19 Ad26.COV2.S vaccine recipients, 5 placebo recipients and 8 SARS-CoV-2 convalescent individuals. Trial participants were randomized into five groups of five: low-dose or high-dose Ad26.COV2.S given once or twice, or placebo on both occasions. Throughout the experiments and outcome assessment, investigators stayed blinded to trial group allocation. The paper's findings and limits, for the study overall: The authors noted that the TCR breadth and depth analyses may have underestimated total T cell responses. The study was not powered to compare responses between vaccine doses or regimens. Vaccine and placebo recipients had comparable non-spike TCR breadth, which fits with the vaccine containing only spike. After vaccination, substantial breadth of spike-specific CD8+ and CD4+ T cell responses was reported. Ad26.COV2.S recipients had higher spike-specific TCR breadth than placebo recipients (P = 0.0014).

The CDR3 spans 15 residues, from the cysteine through the phenylalanine. Only CDR3 DNA remains: 45 bases, in frame from the first base. The germline V gene encodes CDR1 SGHRS and CDR2 YFSETQ. Trimming at the junction amounts to 0 bases on V and 0 bases on J, and the germline ends lie 10 bases apart. What this sample's treatment or condition label stands for: some 19 received Ad26.COV2.S at low or high dose, single or two shots; several received placebo; per-sample allocation not given. For vaccine and placebo recipients, the sequenced repertoires came from samples collected on day 63 after the first injection. In Cohort 1b, 20 to 25 adults aged 18-55 years were enrolled at a single site in Boston, USA, between 29 July and 7 August 2020. Ad26.COV2.S consisted of a replication-incompetent adenovirus type 26 vector by which a prefusion-stabilized SARS-CoV-2 spike protein from the original Wuhan strain was expressed.

On this clone: It has no known antigen specificity. Base qualities are missing; no much larger clone stands one base away.

TCRbeta CDR3 regions were sequenced with the immunoSEQ Assay. After extraction, genomic DNA underwent amplification by bias-controlled multiplex PCR, followed by high-throughput sequencing. Per the original workflow: To quantify the absolute abundance of every unique TCRbeta CDR3 region, sequences were collapsed and filtered. T cell fraction was estimated by normalization of TCRbeta template counts to usable DNA, with usable DNA being measured through amplification of reference genes present in all nucleated cells. Repertoire TCRs were annotated as SARS-CoV-2-specific when V gene, CDR3 amino acid sequence and J gene were exactly matched to a known reactive TCR set. MIRA supplied the reference SARS-CoV-2 TCR set, which was filtered for enrichment in COVID-19-positive ImmuneCODE repertoires so that public or cross-reactive TCRs were removed. Using the MIRA antigens, annotated TCRs were further analysed by specific ORF or by position within an ORF. Depth was the summed frequency of annotated unique rearrangements, while breadth was defined as annotated unique rearrangements over total unique productive rearrangements. Two-sided Wilcoxon rank-sum tests were used to compare TCR breadth between groups. This immuneACCESS table, as held by TCRdb, lists in-frame sequences with V and J called but not all clones. Of the missing ones, under half trace to an unresolved V gene in checked studies; the others have no known cause. V and J calls and clone size are copied from that table; D and trimming were computed from the DNA. This sample has about 350,000 clones in its table, and 75% to 90% of those were observed once. Roughly 5% of the sample lies in the top ten.

The rearrangement joined TRBV5-1 to TRBJ2-7; the D element could tentatively be TRBD1 or TRBD2, as 6 bases agree for each. The TCR originated in a person between 18 and 59 years old who received the Ad26.COV2.S COVID-19 vaccine or a placebo. The specimen was peripheral blood, collected in a trial of Ad26.COV2.S vaccine versus placebo. The nucleotides are TGCGCCAGCAGCTTGGAAGGGGGGATCTCCTACGAGCAGTACTTC. The encoded protein is CASSLEGGISYEQYF. The CDR3 plus the reference TRBV5-1 and TRBJ2-7 genes for the other parts give the full variable domain: KAGVTQTPRYLIKTRGQQVTLSCSPISGHRSVSWYQQTPGQGLQFLFEYFSETQRNKGNFPGRFSGRQFSNSRSEMNVSTLELGDSALYLCASSLEGGISYEQYFGPGTRLTVT.